Shown below are 24 T cell receptor beta chains from a single sample sequenced in a study of T cells in Graves' hyperthyroidism and ophthalmopathy. What was amplified from RNA transcripts were TCR beta CDR3 regions. HTBI primers were used for first-round RT-PCR of the TCR CDR3. TCRdb ran MiXCR on the multiplex PCR reads and lists one entry per CDR3 protein. The sample has about half a million distinct CDR3 sequences, about 20% seen once; the top ten hold less than 55%. Input material: blood. These receptors came from a man aged 35 to 55 with Graves' ophthalmopathy.

This clonotype was recorded many times. The V gene is TRBV6-1, the J gene TRBJ2-7, with a tentative D call TRBD2 (6 bases). Deletions cut 8 bases from V and 0 bases from J, with 14 bases between. The CDR3 sequence is 14 residues long. Germline V gene lookup returns CDR1 MNHNS and CDR2 SASEGT. The DNA of the CDR3 is TGTGCCAGCGGTGGGAGGCAGGGCTCCTACGAGCAGTACTTC. Translation gives CASGGRQGSYEQYF.

This clonotype appeared a single time. The chain joins TRBV28 to TRBJ2-7; 7 bases map to TRBD2. The germline V gene encodes CDR1 MDHEN and CDR2 SYDVKM. This CDR3 contains 15 residues. Trimming cost V 1 base and J 2 bases; bases outside gene matches: 5. The CDR3 bases are TGTGCCAGCAGTTTATTGACTAGCAGACCCTACGAGCAGTACTTC. Residues: CASSLLTSRPYEQYF. The whole variable domain, remainder taken from reference TRBV28 and TRBJ2-7, is DVKVTQSSRYLVKRTGEKVFLECVQDMDHENMFWYRQDPGLGLRLIYFSYDVKMKEKGDIPEGYSVSREKKERFSLILESASTNQTSMYLCASSLLTSRPYEQYFGPGTRLTVT.

There are many counts of this clonotype. This chain uses TRBV20-1 with TRBJ2-2, with D perhaps matching TRBD1 (5 bases). The CDR3 has 15 residues. The germline V and J ends were trimmed by 5 bases and 0 bases, with 13 bases remaining between them. Looked up from germline, CDR1 is DFQATT and CDR2 is SNEGSKA (reference sequence). The chain's CDR3 is CSASYRNSNTGELFF. In DNA, the CDR3 is TGCAGTGCTTCCTACAGGAACTCGAACACCGGGGAGCTGTTTTTT.

This clonotype was seen a few times. The CDR3 coding sequence is TGTGCCAGCAGTCCCGCGGGAGTCCACTACGAGCAGTACTTC. Translating it yields CASSPAGVHYEQYF. This chain connects TRBV27 to TRBJ2-7; 7 positions match TRBD2. The CDR3 is 14 amino acids. After removal of 5 bases from V and 3 bases from J, the junction contained 7 bases not matched to a gene. Germline V CDR1 and CDR2: MNHEY, SMNVEV (reference sequence).

This clonotype was seen repeatedly, ten times or more. The chain has TRBV5-1 and TRBJ2-5; 8 bases are a match to TRBD2. Germline V lookup: CDR1 SGHRS, CDR2 YFSETQ. Germline trimming cut 0 bases from V and 5 bases from J; bases unmatched to any gene: 3. The CDR3 length is 14 residues. The CDR3 protein is CASSLGAGGETQYF. CDR3 DNA sequence: TGCGCCAGCAGCTTGGGGGCGGGAGGCGAGACCCAGTACTTC.

This clonotype was found many times. The CDR3 reads CASKASGGAADTQYF. The CDR3 DNA sequence: TGTGCCAGCAAGGCTAGCGGGGGGGCCGCAGATACGCAGTATTTT. The chain employs TRBV7-9 and TRBJ2-3, with 12 bases aligning to TRBD2. Germline CDR1 is SEHNR and CDR2 is FQNEAQ (reference sequence). The CDR3 is 15 residues long. V shed 7 bases and J 4 bases; nucleotides not matched to a gene: 6.

The rearrangement links TRBV28 to TRBJ2-3, with D perhaps matching TRBD1 (6 bases). The CDR3 has 12 amino acids. V was pared by 10 bases and J by 6 bases, with 14 bases between. Germline CDR1 is MDHEN and CDR2 is SYDVKM. The CDR3 DNA reads TGTGCCACTCAATGGGGGCCTGATACGCAGTATTTT. This encodes CATQWGPDTQYF.

This clonotype was recorded a few times. This chain links TRBV20-1 with TRBJ2-1; D uncertain. CDR1 is DFQATT and CDR2 is SNEGSKA in the germline V gene (reference sequence). This CDR3 is 10 amino acids long. With 8 bases removed from V and 9 bases from J, the gap between germline ends came to 11 bases. The CDR3 sequence: CSPIYVEQFF. As DNA, the CDR3 is TGCAGTCCCATTTACGTTGAGCAGTTCTTC.

In this sample, this clonotype turned up many times. The chain joins TRBV11-1 to TRBJ2-2, with D possibly TRBD2 on 5 matching bases. The V and J ends lost 2 bases and 4 bases respectively, with 17 bases between them. The CDR3 runs to 17 residues. Germline V CDR1 and CDR2: SGHAT, FQDESV (reference sequence). CDR3 region: CASSLWRGGPRTGELFF. The CDR3 DNA follows: TGTGCCAGCAGCTTATGGCGAGGAGGCCCTCGCACCGGGGAGCTGTTTTTT.

Of note for this clonotype: This could be a read error, since a much larger clone is one nucleotide away. The chain joins TRBV6-1 to TRBJ2-1; no definite D call. The V end lost 4 bases, the J end lost 5 bases, and 9 bases lay between the germline ends. The length of the CDR3 is 13 residues. Looked up from germline, CDR1 is MNHNS and CDR2 is SASEGT. CDR3 in DNA: TGTGCCAGCAGTGGGGATCGGGACAATGAGCAGTTCTTC. It codes for CASSGDRDNEQFF.

A few counts support this clonotype. J is TRBJ2-3 and V is TRBV6-1, with 9 nucleotides matching TRBD1. V lost 4 bases to trimming and J lost 1 base; unmatched junction nucleotides: 3. This CDR3 contains 15 residues. Germline-derived CDR1 and CDR2 are MNHNS and SASEGT. DNA for the CDR3: TGTGCCAGCAGTGTGCGGACAGGGGGCACAGATACGCAGTATTTT. This sequence encodes CASSVRTGGTDTQYF.

As regards this clonotype: A much larger clonotype is one base distant, so this may be a read error. The V and J genes are TRBV5-1 and TRBJ1-1; a weak D match, TRBD1 (6 bases). The V and J ends lost 5 bases and 0 bases respectively, with 17 bases between them. This CDR3 has 16 amino acids. CDR1 SGHRS and CDR2 YFSETQ come from the germline V gene. DNA for the CDR3: TGCGCCAGCAGATCATCCGGGACACTCGTGAACACTGAAGCTTTCTTT. Its translation is CASRSSGTLVNTEAFF.

In its sample, this clonotype was seen many times. The chain combines TRBV10-3 with TRBJ2-7; D not certain. Germline V gene sequence: CDR1 ENHRY, CDR2 SYGVKD. This CDR3 spans 13 amino acids. Between the trimmed V and J ends, which lost 3 bases and 0 bases, there was a span of 6 bases. Written as DNA, the CDR3 is TGTGCCATCAGTGAATCCTACTCCTACGAGCAGTACTTC. It codes for CAISESYSYEQYF.

Comment on this clonotype: A junction end diverges from the germline sequence, so it may reflect a read error. The chain combines TRBV27 with TRBJ2-1; 8 bases are shared with TRBD2. The CDR3 loop spans 15 amino acids. The germline V gene encodes CDR1 MNHEY and CDR2 SMNVEV (reference sequence). The CDR3 here is CASSRGGSSYNKQFF. The CDR3 DNA is TGTGCCAGCAGCCGGGGGGGGAGCTCCTACAATAAGCAGTTCTTC.

This clonotype was observed a handful of times. This chain uses TRBV19 with TRBJ2-7; the D gene could be TRBD1 or TRBD2 (6 bases each). Germline V gene data show CDR1 as LNHDA and CDR2 as SQIVND (reference sequence). The CDR3 spans 15 residues. Between the trimmed V and J ends, which lost 7 bases and 2 bases, there was a span of 18 bases. The CDR3 sequence: CASTWRGENPYEQYF. In DNA form, the CDR3 reads TGTGCCAGTACTTGGAGGGGGGAAAACCCCTACGAGCAGTACTTC.

V usage is TRBV7-6 and J usage is TRBJ2-6; 9 nucleotides agree with TRBD2. The germline V gene encodes CDR1 SGHVS and CDR2 FNYEAQ. CDR3 length: 18 amino acids. Losses at the gene ends were 10 bases for V and 4 bases for J; bases not matched to a gene: 17. CDR3 DNA sequence: TGTGCCACACCCAACGAAGGTAGCGGGAGTGTCGGGGCCAACGTCCTGACTTTC. This gives the protein CATPNEGSGSVGANVLTF.

The chain couples TRBV7-9 to TRBJ1-6; perhaps TRBD1 as D (6 bases). The V end lost 1 base, the J end lost 5 bases, and 6 bases lay between the germline ends. The CDR3 contains 14 residues. Looked up from germline, CDR1 is SEHNR and CDR2 is FQNEAQ (reference sequence). In DNA form, the CDR3 reads TGTGCCAGCAGCTTAGGGACAGATAATTCACCCCTCCACTTT. It translates to CASSLGTDNSPLHF.

The V call is TRBV7-2, the J call TRBJ2-7; the match to TRBD1 covers 11 bases. The V gene's germline CDR1 is SGHTA and CDR2 FQGNSA. This CDR3 has 15 amino acids. Trimming at V came to 2 bases and at J to 5 bases, leaving 5 bases not matched to a gene. CDR3 coding DNA: TGTGCCAGCAGCTTACAGGGACAGGGGGGCCACGAGCAGTACTTC. This gives the protein CASSLQGQGGHEQYF. The full variable domain, completed using reference TRBV7-2 and TRBJ2-7, is GAGVSQSPSNKVTEKGKDVELRCDPISGHTALYWYRQSLGQGLEFLIYFQGNSAPDKSGLPSDRFSAERTGGSVSTLTIQRTQQEDSAVYLCASSLQGQGGHEQYFGPGTRLTVT.

This clonotype appeared a single time. V and J are TRBV6-2 or TRBV6-3 and TRBJ1-6, with a tentative D call TRBD1 (6 bases). Germline CDR1 MNHEY, CDR2 SVGEGT. This CDR3 contains 17 residues. The V gene lost 6 bases and the J gene lost 0 bases, with 15 bases spanning the gap. The CDR3 sequence is CASRARTASSYNSPLHF. The CDR3 DNA reads TGTGCCAGCAGAGCGAGGACAGCCAGCTCCTATAATTCACCCCTCCACTTT.

This clonotype turned up a few times. This sequence joins TRBV19 and TRBJ2-6; D remains ambiguous. This CDR3 spans 16 amino acids. The V gene lost 3 bases and the J gene lost 4 bases, with 13 bases spanning the gap. Germline values: CDR1 LNHDA, CDR2 SQIVND (reference sequence). The CDR3 reads CASSIGEPAGANVLTF. For the CDR3, the DNA is TGTGCCAGTAGTATTGGGGAACCGGCCGGGGCCAACGTCCTGACTTTC. The full variable domain, in which reference TRBV19 and TRBJ2-6 provide the parts outside the CDR3, is DGGITQSPKYLFRKEGQNVTLSCEQNLNHDAMYWYRQDPGQGLRLIYYSQIVNDFQKGDIAEGYSVSREKKESFPLTVTSAQKNPTAFYLCASSIGEPAGANVLTFGAGSRLTVL.

The V gene is TRBV5-1, the J gene TRBJ2-5, with 8 nucleotides matching TRBD1. CDR1 and CDR2 from the germline V gene are SGHRS and YFSETQ. This CDR3 comprises 16 residues. V dropped 1 base and J dropped 0; count of bases not matched to a gene: 5. The CDR3 DNA follows: TGCGCCAGCAGCTTGAATCCGACAGGGGACCAAGAGACCCAGTACTTC. Translated, it gives CASSLNPTGDQETQYF.

This chain links TRBV5-1 with TRBJ1-4, with D possibly matching TRBD1 (6 bases). V was trimmed by 4 bases and J by 7 bases, leaving 11 bases between them. This CDR3 has 13 residues. Germline CDR1 reads SGHRS; CDR2 reads YFSETQ. The CDR3, as DNA: TGCGCCAGCAGCCCTGGACAGTTTGAAAAACTGTTTTTT. Amino acid sequence: CASSPGQFEKLFF.

The V call is TRBV3-1, the J call TRBJ1-2, with 10 nucleotides matching TRBD1. The V and J ends lost 5 bases and 5 bases, in that order; junction bases with no gene match: 8. This CDR3 contains 15 residues. CDR1 and CDR2 from the germline V gene are LGHDT and YNNKEL (reference sequence). The CDR3 loop reads CASSVNGQGEYGYTF. The DNA of the CDR3 is TGTGCCAGCAGCGTAAACGGACAGGGGGAGTATGGCTACACCTTC.

On this clonotype: At one end, the junction sequence differs from germline, possibly due to a read error. This chain joins TRBV5-5 and TRBJ2-7, with D perhaps assigned TRBD1 or TRBD2 (5 bases each). Germline V gives CDR1 SGHKS, CDR2 YYEKEE (reference sequence). The length of the CDR3 is 15 residues. The DNA for the CDR3 is TGCGCCAGCAGCTTGGAAACAGGAGGCCTATACGAGCAGTACTTC. Its translation: CASSLETGGLYEQYF. The full variable domain, in which reference TRBV5-5 and TRBJ2-7 provide the parts outside the CDR3, is DAGVTQSPTHLIKTRGQQVTLRCSPISGHKSVSWYQQVLGQGPQFIFQYYEKEERGRGNFPDRFSARQFPNYSSELNVNALLLGDSALYLCASSLETGGLYEQYFGPGTRLTVT.